A single sample gave rise to the 19 T cell receptor beta chains below, sequenced in a study of blood T cell repertoires in COVID-19. TCRdb's table, derived via immunoSEQ multiplex PCR, lists solely in-frame clones and lacks some. The data show fewer than 150,000 clones, with around three quarters seen just once and 5.5% to 7% held by the top ten. Sequenced material: peripheral blood. The receptors were sampled from a man aged 70 or older with acute or convalescent COVID-19.

The chain recombines TRBV7-2 with TRBJ2-2; D is perhaps TRBD2 (6 bases). The CDR3 sequence is 15 residues long. The V gene lost 6 bases and the J gene lost 3 bases, with 14 bases spanning the gap. Germline loops: CDR1 SGHTA, CDR2 FQGNSA. The CDR3 nucleotides read TGTGCCAGCAGGCCCTTACTAGCCGACACCGGGGAGCTGTTTTTT. Its protein product is CASRPLLADTGELFF.

The chain couples TRBV6-2 or TRBV6-3 to TRBJ1-5, with 7 bases aligning to TRBD1. There are 16 residues in the CDR3. Germline V gene data show CDR1 as MNHEY and CDR2 as SVGEGT. The trim removed 4 bases at V and 3 bases at J, leaving 9 bases unmatched. The DNA of the CDR3 is TGTGCCAGCAGTTCCACGCCGGGACAGTACAATCAGCCCCAGCATTTT. It codes for CASSSTPGQYNQPQHF.

The chain carries TRBV4-1 and TRBJ2-1; TRBD1 might be the D (5 bases). Germline V gene lookup returns CDR1 MGHRA and CDR2 YSYEKL. Trimming removed 4 bases from V and 8 bases from J, with 18 bases in between. The length of the CDR3 is 15 residues. Here the CDR3 reads CASSRSVPQGDEQFF. The CDR3 DNA reads TGCGCCAGCAGCCGGAGCGTGCCGCAGGGCGATGAGCAGTTCTTC.

This chain joins TRBV18 and TRBJ2-1, with 10 nucleotides matching TRBD2. V dropped 3 bases and J dropped 3; count of bases not matched to a gene: 2. The CDR3 consists of 15 residues. Germline V CDR1 and CDR2: KGHSH, LQKENI. The CDR3 sequence is CASSPGLANYNEQFF. The CDR3 bases are TGTGCCAGCTCACCGGGACTAGCGAACTACAATGAGCAGTTCTTC.

The chain links TRBV18 to TRBJ2-2; D is ambiguous. From germline, CDR1 is KGHSH and CDR2 LQKENI. Trimming cost V 4 bases and J 1 base, with 16 bases left between them. The CDR3 spans 17 residues. The CDR3 DNA follows: TGTGCCAGCTCACAATCACCGGCCCCAGGGAACACCGGGGAGCTGTTTTTT. This gives the protein CASSQSPAPGNTGELFF.

This chain links TRBV6-2 or TRBV6-3 with TRBJ2-7; 10 bases are shared with TRBD2. Germline CDR1 and CDR2: MNHEY and SVGEGT. The junction had 7 bases not matched to a gene; V was cut back by 2 bases and J by 0 bases. This CDR3 is 17 amino acids long. The CDR3 DNA follows: TGTGCCAGCAGTTACCGGACTAGCGGAGGCGGCTCCTACGAGCAGTACTTC. Amino acids: CASSYRTSGGGSYEQYF.

This clone has a single count. V is TRBV6-2 or TRBV6-3 and J is TRBJ1-1, with a weak D call TRBD1 (6 bases). Germline V gene lookup returns CDR1 MNHEY and CDR2 SVGEGT. CDR3 length: 17 residues. V was pared by 2 bases and J by 1 base, with 17 bases between. The CDR3 DNA follows: TGTGCCAGCAGTTACATAGGCACTCCAGGGGAGAACACTGAAGCTTTCTTT. Its protein product is CASSYIGTPGENTEAFF.

The gene calls are TRBV7-9 and TRBJ1-5; D remains unclear. The V end was cut by 6 bases, the J end by 4 bases, with 7 bases between. Per germline, CDR1 SEHNR and CDR2 FQNEAQ (reference sequence). The CDR3 length is 12 residues. The CDR3 nucleotides are TGTGCCAGCAGTCCGGGGAATCAGCCCCAGCATTTT. This gives the protein CASSPGNQPQHF.

The V gene is TRBV4-1, the J gene TRBJ2-7; D not resolved. CDR1 MGHRA and CDR2 YSYEKL come from the germline V gene. V was trimmed by 3 bases and J by 3 bases, leaving 12 bases between them. There are 14 residues in the CDR3. The CDR3 nucleotides read TGCGCCAGCAGCCATCCTGGCGGAGACTACGAGCAGTACTTC. This translates into CASSHPGGDYEQYF.

This clone was recorded once. The rearrangement joins TRBV5-5 to TRBJ1-5, with D unresolved. Trimming took 2 bases from V and 1 from J, leaving 10 bases between them. CDR3 length equals 15 residues. Germline assignment: CDR1 SGHKS and CDR2 YYEKEE (reference sequence). CDR3 nucleotides: TGTGCCAGCAGCTTATCGTTTCCGAGCAATCAGCCCCAGCATTTT. This codes for CASSLSFPSNQPQHF.

The gene calls are TRBV19 and TRBJ2-1; 10 nucleotides agree with TRBD2. Germline CDR1 reads LNHDA; CDR2 reads SQIVND (reference sequence). This CDR3 spans 15 amino acids. J gave up 11 bases and V 3 bases, and 10 bases lay outside the gene matches. The CDR3 DNA follows: TGTGCCAGTAGTATTACGCTAGCGGGGGAACAACAGCAGTTCTTC. Translation: CASSITLAGEQQQFF.

The rearrangement uses TRBV7-3 and TRBJ2-7; 10 positions agree with TRBD1. Germline V lookup: CDR1 SGHTA, CDR2 FQGTGA. This CDR3 is 14 amino acids long. The ends lost 3 bases at V and 3 bases at J; junction bases unmatched: 2. This chain's CDR3 is CASSLGQGLYEQYF. The CDR3 coding sequence is TGTGCCAGCAGCTTGGGACAGGGGCTCTACGAGCAGTACTTC.

This clone was observed a handful of times. This chain joins TRBV20-1 and TRBJ2-1; D is perhaps TRBD2 (6 bases). Germline CDR1 and CDR2: DFQATT and SNEGSKA (reference sequence). V was pared by 3 bases and J by 15 bases, with 12 bases between. CDR3 size: 10 residues. The CDR3 DNA is TGCAGTGCTAGGCAGGAGGGTCCGTTCTTC. Residues: CSARQEGPFF.

This clone was found once. The chain employs TRBV7-8 and TRBJ2-1; 7 nucleotides align to TRBD2. The J segment lost 3 bases and the V segment lost 2 bases, leaving 1 base of the junction unmatched. Germline CDR1 and CDR2: SGHVS and FQNEAQ. This CDR3 region has 14 residues. CDR3 in amino acids: CASSLSSGYNEQFF. The CDR3 DNA follows: TGTGCCAGCAGCTTATCTAGCGGCTACAATGAGCAGTTCTTC.

The V call is TRBV7-2, the J call TRBJ2-6; D not certain. From germline, CDR1 is SGHTA and CDR2 FQGNSA. This CDR3 comprises 16 residues. V lost 3 bases and J lost 0, with 9 bases in between. The CDR3 here is CASSLGATSGANVLTF. The CDR3 DNA is TGTGCCAGCAGCTTGGGCGCGACCTCTGGGGCCAACGTCCTGACTTTC.

The V gene is TRBV9, the J gene TRBJ2-1; TRBD2 aligns across 11 bases. The V gene's germline CDR1 is SGDLS and CDR2 YYNGEE. This CDR3 has 16 amino acids. The junction had 8 bases not matched to a gene; V was cut back by 3 bases and J by 6 bases. The CDR3 region has the DNA TGTGCCAGCAGCGGATTAGCGGGGGGGCCAAGCAATGAGCAGTTCTTC. Translating it yields CASSGLAGGPSNEQFF.

The CDR3 region is CASEDRGRVWANVLTF. The DNA of the CDR3 is TGTGCCAGCGAGGACAGGGGGCGAGTCTGGGCCAACGTCCTGACTTTC. This rearrangement joins TRBV11-1 to TRBJ2-6; 11 bases are a match to TRBD1. Germline assignment: CDR1 SGHAT and CDR2 FQDESV (reference sequence). The CDR3 runs to 16 residues. Losses at the gene ends were 8 bases for V and 5 bases for J; bases not matched to a gene: 8.

This chain connects TRBV5-8 to TRBJ2-7; the D is unclear. The CDR3 runs 13 residues. V lost 5 bases and J 3 bases, leaving 12 bases between the germline ends. CDR1 is SGHTS, CDR2 YDEGEE, per germline. CDR3 amino acids: CASSLDLNYEQYF. CDR3 nucleotide sequence: TGTGCCAGCAGTCTTGATCTAAACTACGAGCAGTACTTC.

This chain joins TRBV24-1 and TRBJ2-6; D unclear. Between the trimmed V and J ends, which lost 5 bases and 0 bases, there was a span of 4 bases. The V gene's germline CDR1 is KGHDR and CDR2 SFDVKD. The CDR3 extends over 14 amino acids. CDR3 coding DNA: TGTGCCACCAGTGGTAGCTCTGGGGCCAACGTCCTGACTTTC. Encoded protein: CATSGSSGANVLTF.